The TCR beta chain described here comes from a study of T cells expressing NK-cell markers. Study results and caveats: Of the CD8+ T cell pool in over 5 donors, roughly 1.0-7.0% was accounted for by dominant NKG2C+ clonotypes.

In the case of this clonotype: Its cognate antigen is unknown.

The V gene's germline CDR1 is LGHNA and CDR2 YSLEER. The CDR3 loop spans 16 amino acids. 5'RACE template switching with UMIs produced the TCR beta cDNA. TCRdb re-called the 5' RACE reads and catalogs CDR3 proteins one per entry, DNA excluded. The ten top clones account for approximately 3.6%, within a sample of about 550,000 distinct CDR3 sequences. The chain joins TRBV4-3 to TRBJ2-1; as DNA is missing, the TRBD1 call by TCRdb cannot be tested. Sequencing used blood T cells: a sorted CD56 or NKG2C T cell subset, CD4+ or CD8+ T cells, or bulk PBMC T cells (not recorded which). This TCR was sampled from a man aged 18 to 35 in good health. The CDR3 loop is CASSEQTGISYNEQFF.